This TCR beta chain was recorded in a study of blood T cell repertoires in COVID-19. Assay: immunoSEQ multiplex PCR; the TCRdb copy retains only in-frame clones and omits some. The sample has fewer than 350,000 clones; 88% are singletons. Of note for this clone: The sample carries other DNA sequences with the same CDR3.

This clonotype was sampled from a woman in her 30s who had been exposed to COVID-19. The sequencing input was PBMCs or T cells enriched from blood (not recorded which).

The CDR3 is CASSLAAGEVYEQYF. The CDR3 nucleotides read TGCGCCAGCAGCTTGGCAGCGGGAGAGGTCTACGAGCAGTACTTC. This rearrangement joins TRBV5-1 to TRBJ2-7; TRBD2 agrees at 8 bases. Germline CDR1 SGHRS, CDR2 YFSETQ. With V trimmed by 0 bases and J by 3 bases, 5 bases remained unmatched. CDR3 length: 15 amino acids.